The clone carrying this T cell receptor (beta chain) was counted only a few times. Its specificity is not known. TCRdb analysed the RT-PCR reads with MiXCR anew, one entry per CDR3 protein. In the table there are roughly 670,000 distinct CDR3 sequences, about 15% of which are singletons. This sample is part of a study of response to subunit inactivated influenza vaccine. Notes on the study in general: Authors suggested that a seasonal influenza vaccination recruits few new T cells each time.

This CDR3 has 17 residues. The TCR originated in a man aged 50-59 years who received an inactivated influenza vaccine. The V call is TRBV21-1, the J call TRBJ1-4; the listed D gene, TRBD1, was not tested against the DNA. TRBV21-1 is assigned pseudogene status. The starting material was PBMCs from blood, obtained approximately 15 days before vaccination. The CDR3, as DNA: TGTGCCAGCAGCCAGCCTCAGGCGGCGACTTCTAATGAAAAACTGTTTTTT. The encoded protein is CASSQPQAATSNEKLFF.